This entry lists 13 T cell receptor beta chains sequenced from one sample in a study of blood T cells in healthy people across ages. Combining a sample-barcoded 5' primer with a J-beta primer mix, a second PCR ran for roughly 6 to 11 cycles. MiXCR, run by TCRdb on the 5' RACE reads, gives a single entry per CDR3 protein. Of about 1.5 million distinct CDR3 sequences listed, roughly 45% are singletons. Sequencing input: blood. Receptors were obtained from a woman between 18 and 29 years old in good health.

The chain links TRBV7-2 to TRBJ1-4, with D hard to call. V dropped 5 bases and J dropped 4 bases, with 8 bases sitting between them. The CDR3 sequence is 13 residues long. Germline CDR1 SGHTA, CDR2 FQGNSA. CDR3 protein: CASSSGVNEKLFF. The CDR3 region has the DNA TGTGCCAGCAGCAGCGGGGTTAATGAAAAACTGTTTTTT.

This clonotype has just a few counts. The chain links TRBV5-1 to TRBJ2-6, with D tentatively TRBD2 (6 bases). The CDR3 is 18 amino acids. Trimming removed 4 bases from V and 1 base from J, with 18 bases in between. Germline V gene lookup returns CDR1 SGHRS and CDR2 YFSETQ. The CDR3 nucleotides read TGCGCCAGCAGCACGGACTACCGACACCTTTCTGGGGCCAACGTCCTGACTTTC. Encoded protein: CASSTDYRHLSGANVLTF.

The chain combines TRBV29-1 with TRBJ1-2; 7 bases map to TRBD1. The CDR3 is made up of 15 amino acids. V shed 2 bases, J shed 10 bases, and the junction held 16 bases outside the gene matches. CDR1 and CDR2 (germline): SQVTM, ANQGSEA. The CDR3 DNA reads TGCAGCGTTGAAAAACCCCCAAGGGGGCCTCTTGACTACACCTTC. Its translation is CSVEKPPRGPLDYTF. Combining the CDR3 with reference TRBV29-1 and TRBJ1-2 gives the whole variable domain SAVISQKPSRDICQRGTSLTIQCQVDSQVTMMFWYRQQPGQSLTLIATANQGSEATYESGFVIDKFPISRPNLTFSTLTVSNMSPEDSSIYLCSVEKPPRGPLDYTFGSGTRLTVV.

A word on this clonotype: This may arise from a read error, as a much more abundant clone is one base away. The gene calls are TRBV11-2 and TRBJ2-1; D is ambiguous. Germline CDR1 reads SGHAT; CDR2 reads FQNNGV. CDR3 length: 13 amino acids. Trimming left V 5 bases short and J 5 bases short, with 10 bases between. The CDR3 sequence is CASSVSRNNEQFF. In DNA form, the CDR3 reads TGTGCCAGCAGCGTCTCCCGGAACAATGAGCAGTTCTTC.

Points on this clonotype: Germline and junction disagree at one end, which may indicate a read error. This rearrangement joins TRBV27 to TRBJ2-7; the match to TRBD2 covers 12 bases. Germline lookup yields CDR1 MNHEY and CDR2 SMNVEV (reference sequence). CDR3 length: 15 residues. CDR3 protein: CASRPPSGRAYEQYF. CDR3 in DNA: TGTGCCAGCAGGCCTCCTAGCGGGAGGGCCTATGAGCAGTACTTC.

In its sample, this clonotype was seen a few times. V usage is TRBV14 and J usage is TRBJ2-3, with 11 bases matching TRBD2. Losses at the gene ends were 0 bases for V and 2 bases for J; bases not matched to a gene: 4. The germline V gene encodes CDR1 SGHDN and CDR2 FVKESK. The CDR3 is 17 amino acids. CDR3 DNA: TGTGCCAGCAGCCAAGAGGGACTAGCGGCATTCACAGATACGCAGTATTTT. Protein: CASSQEGLAAFTDTQYF. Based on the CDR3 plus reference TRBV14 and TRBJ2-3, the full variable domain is EAGVTQFPSHSVIEKGQTVTLRCDPISGHDNLYWYRRVMGKEIKFLLHFVKESKQDESGMPNNRFLAERTGGTYSTLKVQPAELEDSGVYFCASSQEGLAAFTDTQYFGPGTRLTVL.

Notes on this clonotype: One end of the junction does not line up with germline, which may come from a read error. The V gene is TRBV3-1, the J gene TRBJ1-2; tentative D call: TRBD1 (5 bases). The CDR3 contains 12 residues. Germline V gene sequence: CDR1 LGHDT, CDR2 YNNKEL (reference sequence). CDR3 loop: CASSQTDTGHTF. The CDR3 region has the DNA TGTGCCAGCAGCCAAACGGACACTGGCCACACCTTC.

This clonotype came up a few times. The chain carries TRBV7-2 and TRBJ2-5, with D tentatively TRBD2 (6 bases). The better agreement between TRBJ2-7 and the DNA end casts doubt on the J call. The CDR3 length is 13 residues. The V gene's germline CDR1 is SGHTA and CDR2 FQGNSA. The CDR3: CASSPYRGYEQYF. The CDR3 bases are TGTGCCAGCAGCCCTTATCGGGGGTACGAGCAGTACTTC.

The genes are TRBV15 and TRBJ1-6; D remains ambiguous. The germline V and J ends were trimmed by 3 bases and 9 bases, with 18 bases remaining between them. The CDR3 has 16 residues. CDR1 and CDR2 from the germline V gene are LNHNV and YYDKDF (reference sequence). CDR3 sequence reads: CATSRESGRTFSPLHF. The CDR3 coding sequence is TGTGCCACCAGCAGGGAAAGCGGCAGGACTTTTTCACCCCTCCACTTT.

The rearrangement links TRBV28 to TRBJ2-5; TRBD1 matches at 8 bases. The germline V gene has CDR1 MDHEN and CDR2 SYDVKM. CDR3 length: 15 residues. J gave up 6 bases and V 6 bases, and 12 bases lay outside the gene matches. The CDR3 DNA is TGTGCCAGCAGCCCGCGGACAGGGCAGGGGAAGACCCAGTACTTC. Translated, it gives CASSPRTGQGKTQYF.

Here the CDR3 DNA reads TGTGCCATGAACAGCGAAATGAACACCGGGGAGCTGTTTTTT. Residues: CAMNSEMNTGELFF. This chain joins TRBV10-3 and TRBJ2-2; D unresolved. Germline V gene sequence: CDR1 ENHRY, CDR2 SYGVKD. This CDR3 comprises 14 residues. Trimming stripped 9 bases from V and 1 base from J, with 12 bases between.

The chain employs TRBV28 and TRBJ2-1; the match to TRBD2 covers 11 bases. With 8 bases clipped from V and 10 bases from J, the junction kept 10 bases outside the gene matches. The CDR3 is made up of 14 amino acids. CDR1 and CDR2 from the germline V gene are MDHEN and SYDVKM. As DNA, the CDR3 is TGTGCCAGCCGGCTAGCGGGAGGTCTTGGAGAGCAGTTCTTC. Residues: CASRLAGGLGEQFF. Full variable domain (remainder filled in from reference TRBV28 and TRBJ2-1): DVKVTQSSRYLVKRTGEKVFLECVQDMDHENMFWYRQDPGLGLRLIYFSYDVKMKEKGDIPEGYSVSREKKERFSLILESASTNQTSMYLCASRLAGGLGEQFFGPGTRLTVL.

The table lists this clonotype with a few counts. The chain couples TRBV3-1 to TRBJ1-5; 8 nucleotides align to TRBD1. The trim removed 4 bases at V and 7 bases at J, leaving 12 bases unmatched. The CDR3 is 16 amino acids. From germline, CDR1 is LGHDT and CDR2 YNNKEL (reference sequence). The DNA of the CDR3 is TGTGCCAGCAGCCTCAGCCAAGGGACAGGATCCCAGCCCCAGCATTTT. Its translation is CASSLSQGTGSQPQHF. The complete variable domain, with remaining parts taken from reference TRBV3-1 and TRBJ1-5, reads DTAVSQTPKYLVTQMGNDKSIKCEQNLGHDTMYWYKQDSKKFLKIMFSYNNKELIINETVPNRFSPKSPDKAHLNLHINSLELGDSAVYFCASSLSQGTGSQPQHFGDGTRLSIL.